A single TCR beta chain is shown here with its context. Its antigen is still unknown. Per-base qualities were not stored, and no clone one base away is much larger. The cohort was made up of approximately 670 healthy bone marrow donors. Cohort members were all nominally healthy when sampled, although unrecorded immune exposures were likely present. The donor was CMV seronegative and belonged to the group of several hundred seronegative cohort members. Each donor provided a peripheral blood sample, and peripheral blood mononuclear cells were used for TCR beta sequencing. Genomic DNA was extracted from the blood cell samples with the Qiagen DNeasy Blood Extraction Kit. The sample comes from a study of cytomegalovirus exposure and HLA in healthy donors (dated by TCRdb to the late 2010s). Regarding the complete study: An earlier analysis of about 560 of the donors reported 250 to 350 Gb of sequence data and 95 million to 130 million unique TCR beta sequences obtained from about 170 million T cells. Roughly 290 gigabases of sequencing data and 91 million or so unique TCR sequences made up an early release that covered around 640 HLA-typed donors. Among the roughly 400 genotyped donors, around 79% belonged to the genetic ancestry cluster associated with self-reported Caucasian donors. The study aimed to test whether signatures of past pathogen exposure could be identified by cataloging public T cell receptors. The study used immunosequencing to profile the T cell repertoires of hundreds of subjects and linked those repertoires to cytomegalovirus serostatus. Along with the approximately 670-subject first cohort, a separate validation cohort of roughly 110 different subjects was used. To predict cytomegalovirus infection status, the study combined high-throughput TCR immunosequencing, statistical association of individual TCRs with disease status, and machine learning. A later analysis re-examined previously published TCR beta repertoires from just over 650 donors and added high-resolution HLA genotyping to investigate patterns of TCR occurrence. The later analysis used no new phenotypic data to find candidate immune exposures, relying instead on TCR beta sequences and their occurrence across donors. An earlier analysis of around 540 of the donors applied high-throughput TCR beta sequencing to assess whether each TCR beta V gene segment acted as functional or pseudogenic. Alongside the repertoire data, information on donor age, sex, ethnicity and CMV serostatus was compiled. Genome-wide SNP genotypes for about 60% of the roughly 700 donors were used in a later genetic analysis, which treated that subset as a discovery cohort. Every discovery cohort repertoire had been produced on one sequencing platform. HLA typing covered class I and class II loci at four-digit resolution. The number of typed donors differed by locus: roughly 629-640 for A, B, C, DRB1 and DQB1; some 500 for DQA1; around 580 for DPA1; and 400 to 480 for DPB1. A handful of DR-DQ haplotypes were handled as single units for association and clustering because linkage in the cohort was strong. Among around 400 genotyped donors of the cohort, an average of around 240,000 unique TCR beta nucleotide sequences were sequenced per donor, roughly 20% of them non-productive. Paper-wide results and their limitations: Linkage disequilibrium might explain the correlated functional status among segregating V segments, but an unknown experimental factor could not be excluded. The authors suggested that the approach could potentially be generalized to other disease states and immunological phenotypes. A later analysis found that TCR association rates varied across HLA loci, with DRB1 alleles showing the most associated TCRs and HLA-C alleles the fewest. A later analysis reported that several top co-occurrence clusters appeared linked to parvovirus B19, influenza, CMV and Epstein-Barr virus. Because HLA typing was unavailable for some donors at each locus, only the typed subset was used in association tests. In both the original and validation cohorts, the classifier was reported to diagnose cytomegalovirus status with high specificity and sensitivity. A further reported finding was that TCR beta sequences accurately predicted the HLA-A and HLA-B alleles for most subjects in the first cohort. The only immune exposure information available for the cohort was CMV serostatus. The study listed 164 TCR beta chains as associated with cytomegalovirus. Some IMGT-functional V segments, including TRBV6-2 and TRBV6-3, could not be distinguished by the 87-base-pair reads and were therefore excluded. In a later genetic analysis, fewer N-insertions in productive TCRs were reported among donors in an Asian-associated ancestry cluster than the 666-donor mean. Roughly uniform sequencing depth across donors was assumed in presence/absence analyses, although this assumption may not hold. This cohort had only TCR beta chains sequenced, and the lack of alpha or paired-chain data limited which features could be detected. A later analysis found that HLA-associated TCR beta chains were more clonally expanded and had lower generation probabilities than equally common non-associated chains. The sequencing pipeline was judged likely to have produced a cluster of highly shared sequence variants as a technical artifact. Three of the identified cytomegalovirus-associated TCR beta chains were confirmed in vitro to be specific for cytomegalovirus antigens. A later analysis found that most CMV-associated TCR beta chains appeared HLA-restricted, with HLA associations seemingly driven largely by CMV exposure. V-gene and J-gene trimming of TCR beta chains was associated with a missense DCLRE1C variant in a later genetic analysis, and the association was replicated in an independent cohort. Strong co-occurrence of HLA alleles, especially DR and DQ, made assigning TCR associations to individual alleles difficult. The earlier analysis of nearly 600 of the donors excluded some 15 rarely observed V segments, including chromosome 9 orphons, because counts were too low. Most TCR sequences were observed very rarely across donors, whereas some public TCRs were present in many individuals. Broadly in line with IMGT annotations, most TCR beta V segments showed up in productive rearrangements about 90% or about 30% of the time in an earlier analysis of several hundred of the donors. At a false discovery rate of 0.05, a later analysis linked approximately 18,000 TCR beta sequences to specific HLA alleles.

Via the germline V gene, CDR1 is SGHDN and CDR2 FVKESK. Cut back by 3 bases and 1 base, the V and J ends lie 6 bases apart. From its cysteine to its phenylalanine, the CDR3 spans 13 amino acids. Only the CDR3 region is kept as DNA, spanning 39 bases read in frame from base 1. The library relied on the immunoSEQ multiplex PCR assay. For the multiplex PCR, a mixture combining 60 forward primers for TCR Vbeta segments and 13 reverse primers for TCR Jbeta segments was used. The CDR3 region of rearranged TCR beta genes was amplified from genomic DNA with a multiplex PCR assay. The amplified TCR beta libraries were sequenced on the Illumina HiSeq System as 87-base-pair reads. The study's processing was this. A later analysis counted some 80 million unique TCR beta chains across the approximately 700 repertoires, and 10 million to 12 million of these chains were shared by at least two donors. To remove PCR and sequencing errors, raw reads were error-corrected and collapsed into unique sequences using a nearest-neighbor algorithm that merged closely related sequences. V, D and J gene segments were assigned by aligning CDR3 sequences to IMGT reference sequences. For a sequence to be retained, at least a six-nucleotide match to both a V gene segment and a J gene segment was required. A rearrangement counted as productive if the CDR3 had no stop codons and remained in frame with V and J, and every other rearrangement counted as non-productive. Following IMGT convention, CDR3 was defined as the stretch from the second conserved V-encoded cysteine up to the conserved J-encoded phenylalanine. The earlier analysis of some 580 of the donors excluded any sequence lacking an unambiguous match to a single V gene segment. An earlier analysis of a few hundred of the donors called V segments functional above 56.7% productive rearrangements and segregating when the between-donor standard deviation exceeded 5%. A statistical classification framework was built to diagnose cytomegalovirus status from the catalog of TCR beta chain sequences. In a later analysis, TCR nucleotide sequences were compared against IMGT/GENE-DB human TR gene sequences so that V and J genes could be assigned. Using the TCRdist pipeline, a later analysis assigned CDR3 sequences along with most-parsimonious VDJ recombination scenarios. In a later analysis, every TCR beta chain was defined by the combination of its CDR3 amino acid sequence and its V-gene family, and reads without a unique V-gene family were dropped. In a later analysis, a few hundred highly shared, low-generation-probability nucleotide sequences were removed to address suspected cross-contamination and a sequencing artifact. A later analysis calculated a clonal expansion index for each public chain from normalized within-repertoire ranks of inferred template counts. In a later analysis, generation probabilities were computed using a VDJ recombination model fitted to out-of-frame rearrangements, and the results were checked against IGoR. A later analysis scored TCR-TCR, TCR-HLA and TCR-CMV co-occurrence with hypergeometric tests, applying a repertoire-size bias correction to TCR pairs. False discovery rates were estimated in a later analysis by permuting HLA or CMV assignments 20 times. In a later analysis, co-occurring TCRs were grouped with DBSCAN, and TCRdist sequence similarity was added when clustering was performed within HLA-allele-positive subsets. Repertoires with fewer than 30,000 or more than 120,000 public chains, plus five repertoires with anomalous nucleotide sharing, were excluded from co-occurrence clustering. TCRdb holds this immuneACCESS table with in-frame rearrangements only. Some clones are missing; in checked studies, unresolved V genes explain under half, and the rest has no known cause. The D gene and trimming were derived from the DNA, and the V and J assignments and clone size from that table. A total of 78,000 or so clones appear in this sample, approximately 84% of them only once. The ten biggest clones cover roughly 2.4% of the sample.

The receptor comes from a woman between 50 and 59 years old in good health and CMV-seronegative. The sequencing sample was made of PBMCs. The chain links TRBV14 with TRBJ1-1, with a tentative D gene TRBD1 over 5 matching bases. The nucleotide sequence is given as TGTGCCAGCAGCCAGACAGAGAACACTGAAGCTTTCTTT. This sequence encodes CASSQTENTEAFF.